Below, 32 T cell receptor beta chains from the same sample are listed, as sequenced in a study of control samples from healthy donors and cancer patients. Only in-frame clones appear in the TCRdb table, and some are missing; sequencing was by immunoSEQ multiplex PCR. The sample gives about 130,000 clones, 90% of which show up once; roughly 2.5% is in the top ten. The sequenced sample consisted of blood. All receptors come from a man between 40 and 49 years old in good health.

The V gene is TRBV19, the J gene TRBJ1-1; no clear D gene. The V and J ends lost 10 bases and 4 bases respectively, with 19 bases between them. This CDR3 spans 14 amino acids. Germline-derived CDR1 and CDR2 are LNHDA and SQIVND (reference sequence). In DNA, the CDR3 is TGTGCCACCTCGACCCTGGGTGCCAGCACTGAAGCTTTCTTT. Encoded protein: CATSTLGASTEAFF.

The chain employs TRBV10-3 and TRBJ2-7; D gene uncertain. The CDR3 covers 14 residues. Trimming removed 0 bases from V and 3 bases from J, with 9 bases in between. CDR1 is ENHRY, CDR2 SYGVKD, per germline. CDR3: CAISESGPGYEQYF. DNA for the CDR3: TGTGCCATCAGTGAGTCAGGGCCAGGCTACGAGCAGTACTTC.

The V and J genes are TRBV3-1 (or the pseudogene TRBV3-2) and TRBJ2-7, with 10 bases fitting TRBD1. The CDR3 loop spans 16 amino acids. Germline V gives CDR1 LGHDT, CDR2 YNNKEL (reference sequence). V shed 3 bases, J shed 3 bases, and the junction held 8 bases outside the gene matches. In DNA, the CDR3 is TGTGCCAGCAGCCAGGGGCGGGACAGGGGAGGCTACGAGCAGTACTTC. The encoded protein is CASSQGRDRGGYEQYF.

V and J are TRBV5-1 and TRBJ1-6, with D hard to call. Germline CDR1 is SGHRS and CDR2 is YFSETQ. The CDR3 loop spans 16 amino acids. Trimming took 1 base from V and 7 from J, leaving 15 bases between them. The CDR3 DNA reads as TGCGCCAGCAGCTTGAGTCTAAACAGCAGAAATTCACCCCTCCACTTT. This encodes CASSLSLNSRNSPLHF. The full variable domain, in which reference TRBV5-1 and TRBJ1-6 provide the parts outside the CDR3, is KAGVTQTPRYLIKTRGQQVTLSCSPISGHRSVSWYQQTPGQGLQFLFEYFSETQRNKGNFPGRFSGRQFSNSRSEMNVSTLELGDSALYLCASSLSLNSRNSPLHFGNGTRLTVT.

The chain carries TRBV5-1 and TRBJ1-1; 11 bases line up with TRBD1. J gave up 5 bases and V 3 bases, and 12 bases lay outside the gene matches. The CDR3 loop spans 17 amino acids. CDR1 and CDR2 from the germline V gene are SGHRS and YFSETQ. The CDR3 DNA reads TGCGCCAGCAGCTGGACAGGGGGCGGATCACGATCAACTGAAGCTTTCTTT. Its protein is CASSWTGGGSRSTEAFF. The full variable domain, in which reference TRBV5-1 and TRBJ1-1 provide the parts outside the CDR3, is KAGVTQTPRYLIKTRGQQVTLSCSPISGHRSVSWYQQTPGQGLQFLFEYFSETQRNKGNFPGRFSGRQFSNSRSEMNVSTLELGDSALYLCASSWTGGGSRSTEAFFGQGTRLTVV.

The V and J genes are TRBV11-2 and TRBJ2-7; 8 nucleotides match TRBD1. Germline V gene sequence: CDR1 SGHAT, CDR2 FQNNGV. V trimming: 6 bases; J trimming: 6 bases; junction bases outside the gene matches: 7. CDR3 length: 13 amino acids. DNA of the CDR3: TGTGCCAGCAGATCTACTACAGGGGGCGAGCAGTACTTC. It encodes CASRSTTGGEQYF.

This clone showed up just a few times. The chain joins TRBV9 to TRBJ1-3; TRBD1 aligns across 7 bases. The CDR3 has 15 residues. Trimming at V came to 1 base and at J to 6 bases, leaving 7 bases not matched to a gene. Germline lookup yields CDR1 SGDLS and CDR2 YYNGEE. Here the CDR3 reads CASSVSDRVENTIYF. CDR3 DNA: TGTGCCAGCAGCGTAAGTGACAGGGTCGAAAACACCATATATTTT. Full variable domain (rest looked up from reference TRBV9 and TRBJ1-3): DSGVTQTPKHLITATGQRVTLRCSPRSGDLSVYWYQQSLDQGLQFLIQYYNGEERAKGNILERFSAQQFPDLHSELNLSSLELGDSALYFCASSVSDRVENTIYFGEGSWLTVV.

The chain employs TRBV4-1 and TRBJ1-6; no clear D gene. Per the germline V gene, CDR1 is MGHRA and CDR2 is YSYEKL. There are 14 residues in the CDR3. V was clipped by 0 bases and J by 9 bases, with 9 bases between them. This chain's CDR3 is CASSQESRGSPLHF. The CDR3 DNA sequence: TGCGCCAGCAGCCAAGAGTCGAGAGGTTCACCCCTCCACTTT.

The chain uses TRBV19 and TRBJ1-4; D is ambiguous. The CDR3 consists of 14 residues. Germline-derived CDR1 and CDR2 are LNHDA and SQIVND (reference sequence). V lost 5 bases to trimming and J lost 7 bases, with 14 bases between them. CDR3 DNA: TGTGCCAGTAGTGGGAGCGGTACGAGTGAAAAACTGTTTTTT. This gives the protein CASSGSGTSEKLFF.

This clone was recorded only once. The genes are TRBV19 and TRBJ2-3; 7 nucleotides match TRBD1. The CDR3 totals 16 residues. Trimming cost V 1 base and J 4 bases; bases outside gene matches: 8. Per the germline V gene, CDR1 is LNHDA and CDR2 is SQIVND (reference sequence). The CDR3 is CASSIALGGKADTQYF. DNA of the CDR3: TGTGCCAGTAGTATAGCTCTAGGGGGCAAGGCAGATACGCAGTATTTT.

The rearrangement uses TRBV5-1 and TRBJ2-2, with D unresolved. V was trimmed by 0 bases and J by 0 bases, leaving 9 bases between them. Germline lookup yields CDR1 SGHRS and CDR2 YFSETQ. CDR3 length: 16 residues. The CDR3 sequence is CASSLEVAANTGELFF. The CDR3 DNA is TGCGCCAGCAGCTTGGAGGTAGCCGCGAACACCGGGGAGCTGTTTTTT.

The table lists this clone with a few counts. This chain joins TRBV20-1 and TRBJ1-1; D ambiguous. V was clipped by 3 bases and J by 1 base, with 15 bases between them. Per germline, CDR1 DFQATT and CDR2 SNEGSKA (reference sequence). The CDR3 loop spans 15 amino acids. CDR3: CSASPIGRQNTEAFF. CDR3 nucleotide sequence: TGCAGTGCTAGTCCGATAGGACGGCAGAACACTGAAGCTTTCTTT.

The V and J genes are TRBV6-1 and TRBJ1-5; D unclear. In germline, CDR1 is MNHNS, CDR2 SASEGT. V shed 2 bases and J shed 1 base, with 9 bases lying between them. The CDR3 runs 15 residues. In DNA form, the CDR3 reads TGTGCCAGCAGTGAACGTGGGCAAAGCAATCAGCCCCAGCATTTT. It yields the protein CASSERGQSNQPQHF.

This chain uses TRBV5-4 with TRBJ2-5; no clear D gene. CDR3 length equals 14 residues. Germline V gene sequence: CDR1 SGHNT, CDR2 YYREEE (reference sequence). V was cut by 0 bases and J by 3 bases, with 9 bases left in between. CDR3 nucleotide sequence: TGTGCCAGCAGCTTGGGGGCAACCAAAGAGACCCAGTACTTC. Amino acid sequence: CASSLGATKETQYF.

The V and J genes are TRBV12-3 or TRBV12-4 and TRBJ1-2; D unclear. This CDR3 has 13 residues. Deletions cut 4 bases from V and 5 bases from J, with 11 bases between. DNA for the CDR3: TGTGCCAGCAGTTCGGCAGCAGAGTATGGCTACACCTTC. It codes for CASSSAAEYGYTF.

The CDR3 spells CASRAVAGGAYNEQFF. The CDR3 bases are TGCGCCAGCAGAGCTGTAGCGGGGGGCGCCTACAATGAGCAGTTCTTC. The chain is built from TRBV4-1 and TRBJ2-1; 10 nucleotides line up with TRBD2. V shed 6 bases, J shed 2 bases, and the junction held 7 bases outside the gene matches. The CDR3 totals 16 residues. The germline CDR1 and CDR2 sequences are MGHRA and YSYEKL.

The CDR3 reads CASSYSGEQFF. The CDR3 coding sequence is TGTGCCAGCAGTTACTCGGGTGAGCAGTTCTTC. This rearrangement joins TRBV6-5 to TRBJ2-1, with no clear D. The CDR3 is made up of 11 amino acids. CDR1 is MNHEY and CDR2 is SVGAGI in the germline V gene. V was trimmed by 0 bases and J by 9 bases, leaving 3 bases between them.

This clone was detected only once. A junction end diverges from the germline sequence, so it may reflect a read error. V usage is TRBV7-7 and J usage is TRBJ2-5; 7 bases agree with TRBD2. Germline-derived CDR1 and CDR2 are SSHAT and FNYEAQ (reference sequence). There are 16 residues in the CDR3. Written as DNA, the CDR3 is TGTGCTAGCAGCTTAGCCCCTAGCGGCCTCCAAGAGACCCAGTACTTC. Translated, it gives CASSLAPSGLQETQYF.

This rearrangement joins TRBV6-5 to TRBJ1-4; D remains ambiguous. Per the germline V gene, CDR1 is MNHEY and CDR2 is SVGAGI. The CDR3 is 11 amino acids. V dropped 8 bases and J dropped 12 bases, with 13 bases sitting between them. CDR3 loop: CASGENIQLFF. For the CDR3, the DNA is TGTGCCAGCGGGGAGAACATTCAACTGTTTTTT.

The chain carries TRBV4-2 and TRBJ2-2, with 8 bases identical to TRBD1. V lost 2 bases, J lost 6 bases, and 17 bases stayed unmatched. CDR3 length: 19 residues. CDR1 LGHNA and CDR2 YNFKEQ come from the germline V gene. CDR3 sequence reads: CASSQTPTGASPAPGELFF. The CDR3, as DNA: TGTGCCAGCAGCCAAACTCCGACAGGGGCGTCGCCCGCGCCCGGGGAGCTGTTTTTT.

The V and J genes are TRBV29-1 and TRBJ1-4, with TRBD1 matching 9 bases. The V and J ends lost 6 bases and 1 base, in that order; junction bases with no gene match: 0. CDR1 is SQVTM, CDR2 ANQGSEA, per germline. The CDR3 sequence is 13 residues long. CDR3 amino acids: CSVGQGTNEKLFF. Here the CDR3 DNA reads TGCAGCGTGGGACAGGGAACTAATGAAAAACTGTTTTTT.

The V call is TRBV7-3, the J call TRBJ2-3; D call uncertain. Trimming removed 5 bases from V and 1 base from J, with 7 bases in between. The CDR3 contains 13 residues. The germline V gene has CDR1 SGHTA and CDR2 FQGTGA. DNA of the CDR3: TGTGCCAGCAGCCCCTGGGGCACAGATACGCAGTATTTT. This codes for CASSPWGTDTQYF. The full variable domain, with the rest looked up from reference TRBV7-3 and TRBJ2-3, is GAGVSQTPSNKVTEKGKYVELRCDPISGHTALYWYRQSLGQGPEFLIYFQGTGAADDSGLPNDRFFAVRPEGSVSTLKIQRTERGDSAVYLCASSPWGTDTQYFGPGTRLTVL.

This clone has a single count. The chain recombines TRBV9 with TRBJ2-7, with D uncertain. Germline CDR1 and CDR2: SGDLS and YYNGEE. The CDR3 contains 14 residues. Trimming pared 6 bases from V and 6 bases from J, leaving 19 bases between. For the CDR3, the DNA is TGTGCCAGCAATCGGCGGCCCGACGCTGGCGAGCAGTACTTC. This codes for CASNRRPDAGEQYF.

The J gene is TRBJ1-3, the V gene TRBV5-4; TRBD1 matches at 8 bases. After removal of 0 bases from V and 3 bases from J, the junction contained 5 bases not matched to a gene. The germline gives CDR1 SGHNT, CDR2 YYREEE (reference sequence). The CDR3 has 16 residues. This CDR3 is CASSLDAGGFGNTIYF. The CDR3 DNA is TGTGCCAGCAGCTTGGATGCAGGGGGCTTTGGAAACACCATATATTTT.

The chain employs TRBV29-1 and TRBJ1-2, with unresolved D. V lost 0 bases and J lost 7, with 12 bases in between. The CDR3 has 13 amino acids. Germline V lookup: CDR1 SQVTM, CDR2 ANQGSEA. The chain's CDR3 is CSVEESPRGGYTF. DNA for the CDR3: TGCAGCGTTGAAGAAAGTCCCCGAGGTGGCTACACCTTC.

V is TRBV2 and J is TRBJ2-5, with 10 bases lining up with TRBD2. The CDR3 sequence is 15 residues long. CDR1 is SNHLY and CDR2 is FYNNEI in the germline V gene. V dropped 2 bases and J dropped 6; count of bases not matched to a gene: 6. The CDR3 nucleotides read TGTGCCAGCAGTGAAACCAGCGGGGGGGCCAAGACCCAGTACTTC. Its protein is CASSETSGGAKTQYF. The full variable domain, its missing parts supplied by reference TRBV2 and TRBJ2-5, is EPEVTQTPSHQVTQMGQEVILRCVPISNHLYFYWYRQILGQKVEFLVSFYNNEISEKSEIFDDQFSVERPDGSNFTLKIRSTKLEDSAMYFCASSETSGGAKTQYFGPGTRLLVL.

This chain connects TRBV2 to TRBJ1-1; D call uncertain. The CDR3 runs to 13 residues. The V and J ends lost 4 bases and 4 bases respectively, with 10 bases between them. Germline CDR1 reads SNHLY; CDR2 reads FYNNEI. The CDR3 sequence: CASSVARSTEAFF. The DNA for the CDR3 is TGTGCCAGCAGTGTAGCTCGGAGCACTGAAGCTTTCTTT.

The genes are TRBV15 and TRBJ2-7; D might be TRBD2 (5 bases). V lost 5 bases to trimming and J lost 4 bases, with 15 bases between them. The CDR3 totals 14 residues. CDR1 is LNHNV, CDR2 YYDKDF, per germline (reference sequence). CDR3 residues: CATSPNWRRYEQYF. Written as DNA, the CDR3 is TGTGCCACCAGCCCTAACTGGAGGCGGTACGAGCAGTACTTC.

This chain connects TRBV19 to TRBJ1-1; 12 bases agree with TRBD1. CDR3 length equals 14 residues. V lost 3 bases to trimming and J lost 7 bases; unmatched junction nucleotides: 3. CDR1 and CDR2 (germline): LNHDA, SQIVND (reference sequence). CDR3 sequence reads: CASSIGTGGSEAFF. CDR3 bases: TGTGCCAGTAGTATTGGGACAGGGGGCAGTGAAGCTTTCTTT.

This chain joins TRBV10-1 and TRBJ2-7; tentatively, D is TRBD1 (6 bases). CDR3 length equals 13 residues. CDR1 and CDR2 (germline): WNHNN, SYGVQD (reference sequence). Trimming shortened V by 5 bases and J by 3 bases, and 11 bases separated the two germline ends. In DNA form, the CDR3 reads TGCGCCAGCAGTCCCGGGACACTCTACGAGCAGTACTTC. Its translation: CASSPGTLYEQYF.

The chain has TRBV19 and TRBJ1-5; no reliable D call. The V gene's germline CDR1 is LNHDA and CDR2 SQIVND (reference sequence). With 7 bases removed from V and 4 bases from J, the gap between germline ends came to 17 bases. The CDR3 is made up of 15 amino acids. The CDR3: CASIRGNRPNQPQHF. The CDR3 nucleotides are TGTGCCAGTATCCGCGGGAACAGACCGAATCAGCCCCAGCATTTT. Based on the CDR3 plus reference TRBV19 and TRBJ1-5, the full variable domain is DGGITQSPKYLFRKEGQNVTLSCEQNLNHDAMYWYRQDPGQGLRLIYYSQIVNDFQKGDIAEGYSVSREKKESFPLTVTSAQKNPTAFYLCASIRGNRPNQPQHFGDGTRLSIL.

J is TRBJ2-7 and V is TRBV14; D is uncertain. Germline V CDR1 and CDR2: SGHDN, FVKESK. V lost 1 base to trimming and J lost 5 bases, with 9 bases between them. This CDR3 has 13 amino acids. The CDR3 sequence is CASSQVPIHEQYF. The CDR3 region has the DNA TGTGCCAGCAGCCAAGTACCAATCCACGAGCAGTACTTC.